The next 5 T cell receptor beta chains were all read from a single sample in a study of blood T cell repertoires in COVID-19 (dated by TCRdb to about 2020). Receptor libraries were prepared by the immunoSEQ multiplex PCR assay. TCRdb provides this immuneACCESS table in a form limited to in-frame rearrangements. Some clones are lacking; in checked studies, under half of them reflect an unresolved V gene, and why the rest are absent is not known. The sample yields about 250,000 clones; more than 70% were counted once. Roughly 6.7% of the sample rests with the top ten. Sequencing was carried out using peripheral blood. The receptors were gathered from a woman in her 30s with COVID-19, enrolled during active disease.

CDR3 nucleotides: TGTGCCAGCAGTACGGGACTAGCGGGGATCGGCTACGAGCAGTACTTC. This gives the protein CASSTGLAGIGYEQYF. This chain joins TRBV28 and TRBJ2-7, with 13 bases lining up with TRBD2. In germline, CDR1 is MDHEN, CDR2 SYDVKM. The CDR3 has 16 residues. The ends lost 5 bases at V and 3 bases at J; junction bases unmatched: 7.

J is TRBJ2-1 and V is TRBV3-1 (or the pseudogene TRBV3-2); D is undetermined. In germline, CDR1 is LGHDT, CDR2 YNNKEL (reference sequence). The V end was cut by 2 bases, the J end by 9 bases, with 11 bases between. The CDR3 is 13 residues long. In nucleotides, the CDR3 is TGTGCCAGCAGCCAACTCTCCATGAGTGAGCAGTTCTTC. Its translation is CASSQLSMSEQFF.

This chain connects TRBV24-1 to TRBJ2-5; 8 bases are a match to TRBD1. Germline V CDR1 and CDR2: KGHDR, SFDVKD. V lost 3 bases and J lost 4; bases outside the gene matches: 6. The CDR3 is 15 amino acids. CDR3 protein: CATSDMTGVGETQYF. CDR3 nucleotide sequence: TGTGCCACCAGTGATATGACAGGGGTGGGAGAGACCCAGTACTTC.

The chain links TRBV9 to TRBJ2-7; possibly TRBD1 for D (6 bases). Germline loops: CDR1 SGDLS, CDR2 YYNGEE. The ends were cut back, 4 bases at V and 2 bases at J, with 19 bases in the middle. The CDR3 consists of 16 residues. The CDR3 nucleotides read TGTGCCAGCAGCAACCACAGGGTGGACATAGCCTACGAGCAGTACGTC. Its protein is CASSNHRVDIAYEQYV.

The V and J genes are TRBV7-8 and TRBJ1-6, with TRBD1 matching over 9 bases. J lost 8 bases, V lost 1 base, and 6 bases had no gene match. Germline V gives CDR1 SGHVS, CDR2 FQNEAQ. The CDR3 totals 16 residues. Here the CDR3 DNA reads TGTGCCAGCAGCTTAGGCGGTTGGACAGGGGATTCACCCCTCCACTTT. Translating it yields CASSLGGWTGDSPLHF.